One T cell receptor beta chain is described in this entry. What it binds is unknown. Vbeta (60) and Jbeta (13) primers were used in the PCR. Produced via immunoSEQ multiplex PCR; TCRdb's table is partial and in-frame only. The sample records about 140,000 clones, around three quarters being singletons. The entry originates in a study of cytomegalovirus exposure and HLA in healthy donors. Findings and limits, study-wide: Later on, an analysis showed TCR association rates differing by HLA locus, with DRB1 the most and HLA-C the fewest. Later on, analysis showed that most CMV-associated TCR beta chains appeared to be HLA-restricted. Some 150 TCR beta chains were listed as cytomegalovirus-associated.

Germline V gives CDR1 SGHVS, CDR2 FQNEAQ. With 1 base clipped from V and 2 bases from J, the junction kept 5 bases outside the gene matches. CDR3 length: 17 amino acids. The sequence derives from a man aged 18 to 29 in good health and CMV-seronegative. V usage is TRBV7-8 and J usage is TRBJ2-5, with 12 bases that match TRBD2. Sequences were obtained from PBMCs. CDR3 region: CASSLGATSGGQETQYF. The CDR3 bases are TGTGCCAGCAGCTTAGGGGCCACTAGCGGGGGGCAAGAGACCCAGTACTTC.